This TCR beta chain was retrieved from a study of human T cells and chemical hapten exposure. About the research overall: During the roughly 25-week study period, patients had diphenylcyclopropenone applied to the scalp every week.

Time point indicated: pre-sensitization, week 0. Documented treatment: therapeutic diphenylcyclopropenone sensitization with weekly scalp DPC. Germline trimming cut 8 bases from V and 6 bases from J; bases unmatched to any gene: 3. The CDR3 runs to 12 residues. CDR1 is MDHEN, CDR2 SYDVKM, per germline. This clonotype was seen many times. TCRdb reprocessed the RACE reads via MiXCR and lists one record per CDR3 protein. This table holds a few hundred thousand distinct CDR3 sequences, 5% to 6.5% found once. This chain uses TRBV28 with TRBJ2-3; 9 bases match TRBD1. The sequence was obtained from a woman aged 18-29 years with alopecia areata. Some clones in this sample may be carry-over from other donors' samples. The source was whole blood, collected in connection with sensitization to the hapten diphenylcyclopropenone (DPC). CDR3 nucleotide sequence: TGTGCCAGCGGACAGGGGAGCGATACGCAGTATTTT. As protein: CASGQGSDTQYF.